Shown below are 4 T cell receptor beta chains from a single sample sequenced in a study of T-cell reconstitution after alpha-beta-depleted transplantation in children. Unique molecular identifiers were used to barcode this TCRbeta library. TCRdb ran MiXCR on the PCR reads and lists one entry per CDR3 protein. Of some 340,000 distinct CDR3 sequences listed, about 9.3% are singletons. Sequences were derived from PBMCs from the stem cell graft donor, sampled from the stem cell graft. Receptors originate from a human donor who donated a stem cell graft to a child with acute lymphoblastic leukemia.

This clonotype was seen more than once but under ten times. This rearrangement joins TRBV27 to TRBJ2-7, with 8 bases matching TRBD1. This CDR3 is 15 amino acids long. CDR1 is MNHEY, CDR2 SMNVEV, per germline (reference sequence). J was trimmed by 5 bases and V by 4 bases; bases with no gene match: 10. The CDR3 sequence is CASSSLWQGADEQYF. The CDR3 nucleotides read TGTGCCAGCAGTTCCCTCTGGCAGGGGGCGGACGAGCAGTACTTC.

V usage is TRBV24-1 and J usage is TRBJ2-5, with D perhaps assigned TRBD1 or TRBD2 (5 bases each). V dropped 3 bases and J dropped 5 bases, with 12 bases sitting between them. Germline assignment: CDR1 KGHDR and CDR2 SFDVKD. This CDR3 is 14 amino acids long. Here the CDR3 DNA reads TGTGCCACCAGTGATGTCCGAGGGGTGGAGACCCAGTACTTC. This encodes CATSDVRGVETQYF.

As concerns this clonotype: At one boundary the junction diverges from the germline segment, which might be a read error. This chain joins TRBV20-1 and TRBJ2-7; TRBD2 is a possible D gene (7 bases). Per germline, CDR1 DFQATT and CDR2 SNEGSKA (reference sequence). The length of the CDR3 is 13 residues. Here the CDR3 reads CSARDLGVGGPCF. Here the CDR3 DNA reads TGCAGTGCTAGAGATTTGGGGGTGGGGGGGCCTTGTTTC.

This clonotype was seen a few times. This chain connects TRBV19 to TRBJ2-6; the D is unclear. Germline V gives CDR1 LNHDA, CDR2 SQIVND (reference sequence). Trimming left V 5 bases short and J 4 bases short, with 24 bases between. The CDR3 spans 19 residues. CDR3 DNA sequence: TGTGCCAGTAGTCCCTTACACCTAACCCTCCCTCCCGGGGCCAACGTCCTGACTTTC. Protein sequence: CASSPLHLTLPPGANVLTF.